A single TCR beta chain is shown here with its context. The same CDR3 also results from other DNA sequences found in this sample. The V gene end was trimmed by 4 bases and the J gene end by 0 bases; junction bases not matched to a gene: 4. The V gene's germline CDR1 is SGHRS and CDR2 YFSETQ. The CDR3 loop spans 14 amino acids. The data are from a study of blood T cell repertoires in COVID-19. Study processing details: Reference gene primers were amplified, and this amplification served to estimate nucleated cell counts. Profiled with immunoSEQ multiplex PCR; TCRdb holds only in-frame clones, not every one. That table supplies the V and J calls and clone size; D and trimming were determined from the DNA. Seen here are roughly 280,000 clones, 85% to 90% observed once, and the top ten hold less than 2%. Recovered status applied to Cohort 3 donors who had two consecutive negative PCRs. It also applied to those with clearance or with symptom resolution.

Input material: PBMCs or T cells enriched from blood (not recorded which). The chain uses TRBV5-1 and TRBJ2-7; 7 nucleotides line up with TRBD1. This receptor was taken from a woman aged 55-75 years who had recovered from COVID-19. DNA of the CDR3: TGCGCCAGCAGCCCGACAGGGAGCTCCTACGAGCAGTACTTC. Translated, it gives CASSPTGSSYEQYF.